This TCR beta chain derives from a study of T cell responses to AZD1222 COVID-19 vaccine (dated by TCRdb to the early 2020s). As for the study more broadly: AZD1222 recipients with second doses at about 4 weeks or about 12 weeks were pooled, because spike-specific TCR depth and breadth did not differ between schedules. A total of 240 or so trial participants underwent TCR sequencing, of whom 207 had received two doses of AZD1222 and about 26 had received two doses of the MenACWY control vaccine. Trial participants were enrolled into age subgroups of 18-55, 56-69 and 70-plus years, which contained approximately 150, 28 and 58 TCR-sequenced participants, respectively.

Regarding this clone: The target of this receptor is not known. No much larger clone is present one base from it, and per-base qualities are unavailable.

Broad study findings and their caveats: In the small 56-69-year group, the increase in depth fell short of significance, most likely because of low power. Conclusions about previously exposed vaccinees are limited, since just 6 or 7 AZD1222 recipients were seropositive for SARS-CoV-2 at baseline. No day 14 peak-response samples were available, so repertoires were characterized only after the peak T cell response. Most participants were white British and females outnumbered males, and the authors suggested that clonal diversity may have been underestimated. After two AZD1222 doses, both the breadth and the depth of spike-specific TCRs were significantly higher than at day 0 and than in MenACWY recipients. Vaccine-associated CD4 TCRs spanned the whole spike protein, with dominant responses in regions 160-218 and 743-854. Nearly half of unique spike-specific TCRs reportedly recognized epitopes outside regions mutated in the B.1.351 and B.1.1.7 variants.

Read against the paper, the sample's time point label means: baseline before first vaccination. Samples from vaccinated people were obtained from the UK trials COV001 and COV002, which included a single-blind randomized controlled phase 2/3 trial of AZD1222 (ChAdOx1 nCoV-19) in healthy adults. For TCRbeta chain sequencing, PBMC samples from trial participants were taken at day 0 and at day 28 after the second dose. The CDR3 regions of human TCRbeta chains were analyzed by immunosequencing. Regarding the original processing steps: Repertoire TCRs were matched against a reference library of SARS-CoV-2-specific TCRs generated with the MIRA antigen-specificity platform. Breadth meant the fraction of unique TCRs that were SARS-CoV-2-associated, whereas depth meant the fraction of total T cells that were SARS-CoV-2-associated. Using the MIRA data, each spike-specific TCR was assigned both to the spike region to which the TCR was reactive and to a CD4 or CD8 class. Log10-transformed breadth and depth values were compared by one-way ANOVA with Sidak's multiple comparisons tests. Here the immuneACCESS table is served through TCRdb, limited to in-frame sequences with V and J called. Missing clones are a known gap in these copies; in checked studies unresolved V genes cover under half, and the rest lacks a known reason. V and J calls and clone size are those listed in that table; D and trimming were worked out from the DNA. This sample comprises about 120,000 clones, 88% of them detected only once. Clones ranked in the top ten supply roughly 5% of the sample.

Measured from the cysteine to the phenylalanine, the CDR3 is 16 residues long. The CDR3 DNA has 48 bases and is translated from base 1. Germline trimming: 6 bases from V, 7 bases from J; junction bases outside gene matches: 14. CDR1 and CDR2 (MNHEY, SMNVEV) derive from the germline V gene (reference sequence). The sample here was peripheral blood, taken on day 0 of AZD1222 vaccination. The chain links TRBV27 with TRBJ1-4; 7 bases in between match TRBD1. This TCR was recovered from an adult in good health. The base sequence is TGTGCCAGCAGAGGACGACAGGGAACTAAAGTTGAAAAACTGTTTTTT. Its amino acids are CASRGRQGTKVEKLFF.